The present T cell receptor (beta chain) was sequenced within a study of early T cells in non-severe SARS-CoV-2 infection. Overall study context: Sequencing of bulk RNA from unsorted whole blood was done, without chain pairing.

This clonotype was detected many times. CDR3 length: 16 amino acids. Germline V gene data show CDR1 as SGHAT and CDR2 as FQNNGV. The junction had 10 bases not matched to a gene; V was cut back by 5 bases and J by 3 bases. MiXCR was run by TCRdb on the 5' RACE reads, yielding one entry per CDR3 protein. Of more than 60,000 distinct CDR3 sequences listed, over 10% are singletons. The material sequenced was whole blood, taken at baseline. This TCR came from an adult who was a healthcare worker with PCR-confirmed SARS-CoV-2 infection or an uninfected control (not recorded which). The chain combines TRBV11-2 with TRBJ2-1, with 7 bases that match TRBD1. The CDR3 here is CASSGLTGNRYNEQFF. The CDR3 bases are TGTGCCAGCAGCGGCCTGACAGGGAATCGCTACAATGAGCAGTTCTTC. The full variable domain, in which reference TRBV11-2 and TRBJ2-1 provide the parts outside the CDR3, is EAGVAQSPRYKIIEKRQSVAFWCNPISGHATLYWYQQILGQGPKLLIQFQNNGVVDDSQLPKDRFSAERLKGVDSTLKIQPAKLEDSAVYLCASSGLTGNRYNEQFFGPGTRLTVL.